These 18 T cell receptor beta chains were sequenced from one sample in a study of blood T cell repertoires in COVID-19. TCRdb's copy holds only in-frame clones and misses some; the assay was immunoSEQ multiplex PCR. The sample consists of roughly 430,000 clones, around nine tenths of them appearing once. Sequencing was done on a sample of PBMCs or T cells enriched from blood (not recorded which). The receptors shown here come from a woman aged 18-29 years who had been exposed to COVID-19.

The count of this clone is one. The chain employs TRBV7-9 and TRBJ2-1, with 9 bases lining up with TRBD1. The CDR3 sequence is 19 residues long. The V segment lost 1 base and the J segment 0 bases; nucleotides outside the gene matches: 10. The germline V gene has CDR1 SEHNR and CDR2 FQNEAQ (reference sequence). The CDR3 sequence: CASSLEGYRGLPSYNEQFF. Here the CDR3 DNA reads TGTGCCAGCAGCTTAGAAGGCTACAGGGGGCTCCCCTCCTACAATGAGCAGTTCTTC. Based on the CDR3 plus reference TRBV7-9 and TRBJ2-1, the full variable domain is DTGVSQNPRHKITKRGQNVTFRCDPISEHNRLYWYRQTLGQGPEFLTYFQNEAQLEKSRLLSDRFSAERPKGSFSTLEIQRTEQGDSAMYLCASSLEGYRGLPSYNEQFFGPGTRLTVL.

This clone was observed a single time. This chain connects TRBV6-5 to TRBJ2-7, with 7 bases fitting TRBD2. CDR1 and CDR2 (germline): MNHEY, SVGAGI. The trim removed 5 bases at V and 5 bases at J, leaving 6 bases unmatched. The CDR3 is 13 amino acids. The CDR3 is CASSPRDYDEQYF. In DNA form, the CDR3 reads TGTGCCAGCAGTCCTCGGGACTACGACGAGCAGTACTTC.

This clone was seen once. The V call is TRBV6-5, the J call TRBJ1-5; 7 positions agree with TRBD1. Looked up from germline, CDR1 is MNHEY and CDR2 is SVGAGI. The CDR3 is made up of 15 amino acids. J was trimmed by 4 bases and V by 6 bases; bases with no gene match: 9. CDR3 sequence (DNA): TGTGCCAGCAGCTCGGACAGGCGAGAAAATCAGCCCCAGCATTTT. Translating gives CASSSDRRENQPQHF.

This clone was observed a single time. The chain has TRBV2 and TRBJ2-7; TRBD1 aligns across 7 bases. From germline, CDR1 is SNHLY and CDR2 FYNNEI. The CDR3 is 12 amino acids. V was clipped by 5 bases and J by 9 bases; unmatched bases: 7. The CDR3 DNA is TGTGCCAGCAGTACCACAGGGGAAGTGCAGTACTTC. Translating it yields CASSTTGEVQYF.

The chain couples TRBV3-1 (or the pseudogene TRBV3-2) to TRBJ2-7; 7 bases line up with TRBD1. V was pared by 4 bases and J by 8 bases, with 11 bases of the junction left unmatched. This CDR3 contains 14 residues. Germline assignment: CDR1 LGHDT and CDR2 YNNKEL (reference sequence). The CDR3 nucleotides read TGTGCCAGCAGCCGCGGACAGGAGATGGTCCAGCAGTACTTC. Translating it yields CASSRGQEMVQQYF.

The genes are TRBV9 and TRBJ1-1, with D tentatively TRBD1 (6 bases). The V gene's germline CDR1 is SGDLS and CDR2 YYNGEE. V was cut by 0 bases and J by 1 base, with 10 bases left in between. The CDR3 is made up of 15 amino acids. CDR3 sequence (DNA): TGTGCCAGCAGCGTAGTCGACAGGAGGAACACTGAAGCTTTCTTT. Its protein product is CASSVVDRRNTEAFF. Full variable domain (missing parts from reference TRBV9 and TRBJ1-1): DSGVTQTPKHLITATGQRVTLRCSPRSGDLSVYWYQQSLDQGLQFLIQYYNGEERAKGNILERFSAQQFPDLHSELNLSSLELGDSALYFCASSVVDRRNTEAFFGQGTRLTVV.

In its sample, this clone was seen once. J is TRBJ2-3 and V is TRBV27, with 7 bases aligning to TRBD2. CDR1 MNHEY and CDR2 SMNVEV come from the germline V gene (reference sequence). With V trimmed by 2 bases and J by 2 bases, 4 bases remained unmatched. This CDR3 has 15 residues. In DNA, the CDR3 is TGTGCCAGCAGTTTAAGGGGACTACTCACAGATACGCAGTATTTT. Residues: CASSLRGLLTDTQYF.

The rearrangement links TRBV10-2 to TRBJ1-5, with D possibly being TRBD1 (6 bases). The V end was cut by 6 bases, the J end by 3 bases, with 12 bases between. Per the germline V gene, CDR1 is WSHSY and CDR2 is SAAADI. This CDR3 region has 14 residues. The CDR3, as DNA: TGCGCCAGCAGCGTGGACAGCGTCAATCAGCCCCAGCATTTT. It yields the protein CASSVDSVNQPQHF.

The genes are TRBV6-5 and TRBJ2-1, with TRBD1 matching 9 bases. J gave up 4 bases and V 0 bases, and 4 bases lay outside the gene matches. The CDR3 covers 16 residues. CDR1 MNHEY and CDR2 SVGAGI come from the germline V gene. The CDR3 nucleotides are TGTGCCAGCAGTTACTCTGGACAGGGGAAGTACAATGAGCAGTTCTTC. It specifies CASSYSGQGKYNEQFF.

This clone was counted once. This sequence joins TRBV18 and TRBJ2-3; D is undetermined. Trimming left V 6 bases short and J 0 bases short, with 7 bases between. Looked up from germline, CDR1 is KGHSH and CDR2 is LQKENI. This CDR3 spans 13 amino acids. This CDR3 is CASSSTSTDTQYF. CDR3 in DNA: TGTGCCAGCTCGTCCACTAGCACAGATACGCAGTATTTT.

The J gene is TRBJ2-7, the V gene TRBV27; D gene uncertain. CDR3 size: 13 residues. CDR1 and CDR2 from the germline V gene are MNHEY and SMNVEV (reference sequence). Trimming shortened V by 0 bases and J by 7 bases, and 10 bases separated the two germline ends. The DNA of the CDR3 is TGTGCCAGCAGTTTATCTGCGTCTCGTGAGCAGTACTTC. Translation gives CASSLSASREQYF.

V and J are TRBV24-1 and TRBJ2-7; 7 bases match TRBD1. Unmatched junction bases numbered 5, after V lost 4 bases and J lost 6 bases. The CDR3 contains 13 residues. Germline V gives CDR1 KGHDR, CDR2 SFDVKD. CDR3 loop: CATSEQGQSEQYF. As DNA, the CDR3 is TGTGCCACCAGTGAGCAGGGACAGAGCGAGCAGTACTTC.

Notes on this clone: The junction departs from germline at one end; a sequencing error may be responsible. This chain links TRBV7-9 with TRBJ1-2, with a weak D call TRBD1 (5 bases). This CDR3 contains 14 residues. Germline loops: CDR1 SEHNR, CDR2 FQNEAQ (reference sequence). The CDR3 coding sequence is TGTGCCAGCACCTTATTGAGAACAGGATCCGGCTACACCTTC. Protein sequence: CASTLLRTGSGYTF.

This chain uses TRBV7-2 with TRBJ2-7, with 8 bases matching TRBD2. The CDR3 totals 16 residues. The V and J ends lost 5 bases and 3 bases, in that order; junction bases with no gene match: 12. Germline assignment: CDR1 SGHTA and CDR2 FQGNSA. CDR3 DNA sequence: TGTGCCAGCAGCACCCGACTAGCGACGAGTAACTACGAGCAGTACTTC. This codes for CASSTRLATSNYEQYF.

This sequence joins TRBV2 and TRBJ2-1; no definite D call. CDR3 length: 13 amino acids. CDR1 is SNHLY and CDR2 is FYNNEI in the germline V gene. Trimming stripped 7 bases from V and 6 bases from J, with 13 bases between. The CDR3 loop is CASTLAPTNEQFF. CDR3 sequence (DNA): TGTGCCAGCACCCTCGCGCCTACCAATGAGCAGTTCTTC.

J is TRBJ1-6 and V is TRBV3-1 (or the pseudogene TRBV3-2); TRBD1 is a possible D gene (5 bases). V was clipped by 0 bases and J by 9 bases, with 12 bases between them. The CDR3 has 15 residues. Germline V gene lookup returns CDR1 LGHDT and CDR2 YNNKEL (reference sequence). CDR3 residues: CASSQEPGGTSPLHF. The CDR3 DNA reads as TGTGCCAGCAGCCAAGAACCGGGAGGGACTTCACCCCTCCACTTT.

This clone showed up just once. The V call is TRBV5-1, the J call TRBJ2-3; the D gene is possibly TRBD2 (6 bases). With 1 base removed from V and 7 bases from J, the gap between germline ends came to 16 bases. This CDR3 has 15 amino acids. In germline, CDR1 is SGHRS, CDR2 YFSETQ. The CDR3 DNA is TGCGCCAGCAGCTTGCAGGTCGTGAGCGGGTATACGCAGTATTTT. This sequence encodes CASSLQVVSGYTQYF.

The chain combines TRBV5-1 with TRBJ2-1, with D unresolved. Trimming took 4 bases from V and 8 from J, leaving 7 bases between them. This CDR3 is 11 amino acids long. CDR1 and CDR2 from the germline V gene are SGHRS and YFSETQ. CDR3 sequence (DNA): TGCGCCAGCAGCCAGGCCGATGAGCAGTTCTTC. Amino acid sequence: CASSQADEQFF.